This T cell receptor (beta chain) was identified in a study of blood T cell repertoires in COVID-19. At the level of the study: The United States, Italy and Spain were the sources of the acute and convalescent COVID-19 samples. T cells, B-cell-depleted T cells, or PBMCs provided the cDNA or gDNA that served as material.

As originally analysed: By means of reference gene primer amplification, nucleated cell counts were estimated. Assay: immunoSEQ multiplex PCR; the TCRdb copy retains only in-frame clones and omits some. The V and J calls and clone size are taken from that table; D and trimming were inferred from the DNA. Of about 130,000 clones listed, 87% are singletons. The germline gives CDR1 LNHDA, CDR2 SQIVND (reference sequence). The CDR3 consists of 11 residues. Trimming removed 5 bases at V and 3 bases at J, with 4 bases between. The specimen sequenced was peripheral blood. The rearrangement uses TRBV19 and TRBJ2-5; D not resolved. The origin of this receptor is a man in his fifties with active COVID-19. The CDR3 sequence: CASSSEETQYF. CDR3 DNA: TGTGCCAGTAGTTCCGAAGAGACCCAGTACTTC. The whole variable domain, filled in from reference TRBV19 and TRBJ2-5, reads DGGITQSPKYLFRKEGQNVTLSCEQNLNHDAMYWYRQDPGQGLRLIYYSQIVNDFQKGDIAEGYSVSREKKESFPLTVTSAQKNPTAFYLCASSSEETQYFGPGTRLLVL.